These T cell receptor beta chains were read from a single sample in a study of T cell changes during pregnancy in multiple sclerosis. Data came from immunoSEQ multiplex PCR; TCRdb stores just in-frame clones and leaves some out. This sample has almost 20,000 clones, with around nine tenths found just once. The sequencing here drew on CD8+ T cells from peripheral blood mononuclear cells, taken after pregnancy. These receptors all come from a female donor in good health, enrolled as a control in a pregnancy study. CDR3s include the opening cysteine and the closing phenylalanine or tryptophan. Fields, in order: CDR3 protein, CDR3 DNA, J gene, V gene, D gene. The D gene is left open where the match is weak.

cdr3_aa: CASSLWAGTGNEQFF
cdr3_nt: TGTGCCAGCAGCTTGTGGGCGGGGACGGGTAATGAGCAGTTCTTC
j_call: TRBJ2-1
v_call: TRBV5-6
d_call: -

cdr3_aa: CASSSQGASAFF
cdr3_nt: TGTGCCAGCAGCTCTCAGGGGGCTTCAGCTTTCTTT
j_call: TRBJ1-1
v_call: TRBV7-8
d_call: TRBD1

cdr3_aa: CAWSVRRQGDTEAFF
cdr3_nt: TGTGCCTGGAGTGTACGAAGGCAGGGGGACACTGAAGCTTTCTTT
j_call: TRBJ1-1
v_call: TRBV30
d_call: TRBD1

cdr3_aa: CASSPRTSSNTGELFF
cdr3_nt: TGCGCCAGCAGCCCACGGACTAGCTCAAACACCGGGGAGCTGTTTTTT
j_call: TRBJ2-2
v_call: TRBV5-1
d_call: TRBD2

cdr3_aa: CASSYSPAGVVDEQFF
cdr3_nt: TGTGCCAGCAGTTACTCGCCCGCAGGGGTGGTGGATGAGCAGTTCTTC
j_call: TRBJ2-1
v_call: TRBV6-5
d_call: -

cdr3_aa: CASSLSPSNEQYF
cdr3_nt: TGTGCCAGCAGCCTCTCTCCTAGTAACGAGCAGTACTTC
j_call: TRBJ2-7
v_call: TRBV11-2
d_call: -

cdr3_aa: CASSASLGTNYGYTF
cdr3_nt: TGTGCCAGCAGCGCCTCCCTGGGCACGAACTATGGCTACACCTTC
j_call: TRBJ1-2
v_call: TRBV9
d_call: -

cdr3_aa: CASSLLTEGTDTQYF
cdr3_nt: TGCGCCAGCAGCCTCCTTACTGAGGGCACAGATACGCAGTATTTT
j_call: TRBJ2-3
v_call: TRBV4-1
d_call: -

cdr3_aa: CAVHGQTYEQYF
cdr3_nt: TGTGCCGTTCATGGACAGACCTACGAGCAGTACTTC
j_call: TRBJ2-7
v_call: TRBV6-5
d_call: -

cdr3_aa: CASSPRRGAYGYTF
cdr3_nt: TGCGCCAGCAGTCCCCGTCGGGGGGCCTATGGCTACACCTTC
j_call: TRBJ1-2
v_call: TRBV23-1
d_call: -

cdr3_aa: CASEDFPEAFF
cdr3_nt: TGTGCCAGTGAAGACTTCCCTGAAGCTTTCTTT
j_call: TRBJ1-1
v_call: TRBV2
d_call: -

cdr3_aa: CASTRTSGTDTQYF
cdr3_nt: TGTGCCAGCACCCGGACTAGCGGAACAGATACGCAGTATTTT
j_call: TRBJ2-3
v_call: TRBV7-8
d_call: TRBD2

cdr3_aa: CASIPTGGNEQFF
cdr3_nt: TGTGCCAGCATTCCGACAGGAGGCAATGAGCAGTTCTTC
j_call: TRBJ2-1
v_call: TRBV27
d_call: -